These 23 T cell receptor beta chains were all obtained from the same sample, sequenced in a study of T cells in Graves' hyperthyroidism and ophthalmopathy. The source material, RNA transcripts, was used to amplify TCR beta CDR3 regions. The TCR CDR3 first-round RT-PCR relied on the HTBI primer set. TCRdb reprocessed the multiplex PCR reads with MiXCR, giving one entry per CDR3 protein. The table shows approximately 380,000 distinct CDR3 sequences, with more than 12% occurring only once. Sample: blood. The receptor set was obtained from a man aged 50 to 59 with Graves' ophthalmopathy.

This clonotype came up many times. J is TRBJ2-7 and V is TRBV2, with a tentative D call TRBD2 (6 bases). CDR1 SNHLY and CDR2 FYNNEI come from the germline V gene. The CDR3 spans 14 residues. Trimming shortened V by 1 base and J by 7 bases, and 14 bases separated the two germline ends. The CDR3 spells CASSEGGISGEQYF. The DNA of the CDR3 is TGTGCCAGCAGTGAAGGCGGGATATCAGGAGAGCAGTACTTC.

Comments on this clonotype: A much larger clone lies a single base off, so this may be a read error. V gene TRBV13 combines with J gene TRBJ1-2, with TRBD1 matching over 10 bases. The CDR3 runs to 15 residues. Looked up from germline, CDR1 is PRHDT and CDR2 is FYEKMQ (reference sequence). V dropped 2 bases and J dropped 2; count of bases not matched to a gene: 2. The CDR3 protein is CASSLRTGGNYGYTF. The CDR3 DNA reads TGTGCCAGCAGCTTAAGGACAGGGGGAAACTATGGCTACACCTTC.

This clonotype has a handful of counts. An end of the junction does not agree with germline; a read error may underlie this. This sequence joins TRBV28 and TRBJ2-6, with TRBD1 as a possible D gene (5 bases). The CDR3 runs to 15 residues. The germline gives CDR1 MDHEN, CDR2 SYDVKM. The chain's CDR3 is CASSLQSSGANFLTF. CDR3 sequence (DNA): TGTGCCAGCAGTTTACAGAGCTCTGGGGCCAACTTCCTGACTTTC.

This clonotype was counted many times. The gene calls are TRBV11-2 and TRBJ2-6, with D tentatively TRBD1 (5 bases). Trimming stripped 7 bases from V and 0 bases from J, with 25 bases between. The CDR3 is 20 residues long. Germline loops: CDR1 SGHAT, CDR2 FQNNGV. CDR3 DNA: TGTGCCAGCACCCGTAAGAGGACAACCTCTTTAAACTCTGGGGCCAACGTCCTGACTTTC. Translated: CASTRKRTTSLNSGANVLTF. Full variable domain (missing parts from reference TRBV11-2 and TRBJ2-6): EAGVAQSPRYKIIEKRQSVAFWCNPISGHATLYWYQQILGQGPKLLIQFQNNGVVDDSQLPKDRFSAERLKGVDSTLKIQPAKLEDSAVYLCASTRKRTTSLNSGANVLTFGAGSRLTVL.

The chain couples TRBV7-9 to TRBJ2-1; possibly TRBD2 for D (6 bases). This CDR3 is built from 13 residues. Germline V gene sequence: CDR1 SEHNR, CDR2 FQNEAQ (reference sequence). CDR3: CAGEGRSYNEQFF. For the CDR3, the DNA is TGTGCAGGAGAAGGGAGGTCCTACAATGAGCAGTTCTTC.

The chain links TRBV12-3 or TRBV12-4 to TRBJ1-1; D gene unclear. This CDR3 spans 11 amino acids. The germline V and J ends were trimmed by 2 bases and 10 bases, with 8 bases remaining between them. The CDR3 loop reads CASSLSHIAFF. Written as DNA, the CDR3 is TGTGCCAGCAGTTTATCCCACATAGCTTTCTTT.

V is TRBV14 and J is TRBJ1-2; TRBD1 agrees at 10 bases. The ends lost 0 bases at V and 7 bases at J; junction bases unmatched: 5. Germline CDR1 and CDR2: SGHDN and FVKESK. The CDR3 totals 15 residues. In DNA, the CDR3 is TGTGCCAGCAGCCAAGAAGGGACAGGGGAGAGTGGCTACACCTTC. This sequence encodes CASSQEGTGESGYTF. The full variable domain, its missing parts supplied by reference TRBV14 and TRBJ1-2, is EAGVTQFPSHSVIEKGQTVTLRCDPISGHDNLYWYRRVMGKEIKFLLHFVKESKQDESGMPNNRFLAERTGGTYSTLKVQPAELEDSGVYFCASSQEGTGESGYTFGSGTRLTVV.

The chain is built from TRBV29-1 and TRBJ2-2; the match to TRBD1 covers 7 bases. The CDR3 extends over 16 amino acids. With 6 bases clipped from V and 0 bases from J, the junction kept 10 bases outside the gene matches. The germline V gene encodes CDR1 SQVTM and CDR2 ANQGSEA. The CDR3 DNA reads as TGCAGCGTGGAGACAGGGCTCAACCCGAACACCGGGGAGCTGTTTTTT. Its protein is CSVETGLNPNTGELFF.

This clonotype has ten or more counts. The chain carries TRBV5-5 and TRBJ1-1; D gene ambiguous. The CDR3 consists of 14 residues. V lost 1 base to trimming and J lost 6 bases, with 13 bases between them. Germline assignment: CDR1 SGHKS and CDR2 YYEKEE (reference sequence). CDR3 nucleotide sequence: TGTGCCAGCAGCTTGAGTTGGCTGTCCGCTGAAGCTTTCTTT. Protein: CASSLSWLSAEAFF.

At least ten counts were recorded for this clonotype. The gene calls are TRBV6-2 or TRBV6-3 and TRBJ2-7, with TRBD2 matching over 7 bases. Germline CDR1 reads MNHEY; CDR2 reads SVGEGT. J lost 3 bases, V lost 7 bases, and 12 bases had no gene match. The CDR3 runs 15 residues. The CDR3: CASTRAGAGIYEQYF. DNA for the CDR3: TGTGCCAGCACTCGCGCGGGAGCGGGGATCTACGAGCAGTACTTC.

Concerning this clonotype: A much more abundant neighbour one base away suggests this may be a read error. The gene calls are TRBV27 and TRBJ2-7; 10 positions match TRBD1. Germline V CDR1 and CDR2: MNHEY, SMNVEV (reference sequence). This CDR3 is 15 amino acids long. J gave up 1 base and V 5 bases, and 5 bases lay outside the gene matches. In nucleotides, the CDR3 is TGTGCCAGCAGTCCGGGACAGGGGACGTCCTACGAGCAGTACTTC. As protein: CASSPGQGTSYEQYF.

This clonotype was detected ten times or more. Compared with germline, one end of the junction differs, possibly owing to a read error. J is TRBJ2-1 and V is TRBV5-1, with no clear D. The length of the CDR3 is 14 residues. CDR1 and CDR2 from the germline V gene are SGHRS and YFSETQ. This CDR3 reads CASSLVGAYHEQFF. The CDR3 bases are TGCGCCAGCAGCTTGGTGGGTGCCTACCATGAGCAGTTCTTC. Full variable domain (remainder filled in from reference TRBV5-1 and TRBJ2-1): KAGVTQTPRYLIKTRGQQVTLSCSPISGHRSVSWYQQTPGQGLQFLFEYFSETQRNKGNFPGRFSGRQFSNSRSEMNVSTLELGDSALYLCASSLVGAYHEQFFGPGTRLTVL.

In its sample, this clonotype was seen a few times. This chain uses TRBV6-1 with TRBJ2-2; no clear D. V shed 6 bases and J shed 1 base, with 6 bases lying between them. CDR1 is MNHNS and CDR2 is SASEGT in the germline V gene. This CDR3 is 13 amino acids long. This CDR3 is CASRLENTGELFF. The CDR3 nucleotides are TGTGCCAGCAGGTTGGAGAACACCGGGGAGCTGTTTTTT.

This clonotype was seen a handful of times. The gene calls are TRBV20-1 and TRBJ2-5; D gene ambiguous. V dropped 2 bases and J dropped 3 bases, with 13 bases sitting between them. Germline CDR1 is DFQATT and CDR2 is SNEGSKA (reference sequence). The CDR3 covers 14 residues. The CDR3 DNA follows: TGCAGTGCTAGAACGGACCGTTTAAAAGAGACCCAGTACTTC. Protein product: CSARTDRLKETQYF.

Written as DNA, the CDR3 is TGTGCCAGTAGCAAGGGACTCGCCTACGAGCAGTACTTC. Translation gives CASSKGLAYEQYF. The chain is built from TRBV19 and TRBJ2-7; TRBD2 might be the D (6 bases). The V gene lost 6 bases and the J gene lost 2 bases, with 11 bases spanning the gap. The CDR3 has 13 amino acids. Germline-derived CDR1 and CDR2 are LNHDA and SQIVND (reference sequence).

This clonotype was seen many times. The J gene is TRBJ1-1, the V gene TRBV28; D is undetermined. CDR1 is MDHEN and CDR2 is SYDVKM in the germline V gene. V was cut by 5 bases and J by 1 base, with 8 bases left in between. This CDR3 has 13 residues. The CDR3 sequence: CASSITTNTEAFF. CDR3 in DNA: TGTGCCAGCAGTATAACAACGAACACTGAAGCTTTCTTT.

This clonotype was counted many times. V is TRBV28 and J is TRBJ2-7, with D possibly being TRBD1 (5 bases). In germline, CDR1 is MDHEN, CDR2 SYDVKM. V lost 3 bases and J lost 3, with 18 bases in between. CDR3 length: 16 residues. The CDR3 reads CASSLSPETDSYEQYF. The CDR3 nucleotides are TGTGCCAGCAGTTTGTCACCCGAAACAGACAGCTACGAGCAGTACTTC.

This clonotype was observed many times. The chain employs TRBV11-2 and TRBJ2-7; 7 nucleotides line up with TRBD2. The germline CDR1 and CDR2 sequences are SGHAT and FQNNGV. V was pared by 1 base and J by 4 bases, with 13 bases of the junction left unmatched. The length of the CDR3 is 17 residues. CDR3 loop: CASSLARARTRRYEQYF. For the CDR3, the DNA is TGTGCCAGCAGCTTAGCTCGCGCCCGGACTAGGAGGTACGAGCAGTACTTC.

This clonotype was picked up a small number of times. The chain employs TRBV19 and TRBJ2-7; TRBD2 agrees at 7 bases. Trimming at V came to 11 bases and at J to 0 bases, leaving 4 bases not matched to a gene. The CDR3 covers 12 residues. In germline, CDR1 is LNHDA, CDR2 SQIVND (reference sequence). CDR3 in amino acids: CAVSGYSYEQYF. In DNA form, the CDR3 reads TGTGCCGTTAGCGGGTACTCCTACGAGCAGTACTTC.

This clonotype was counted between two and nine times. The chain joins TRBV12-3 or TRBV12-4 to TRBJ2-7; D ambiguous. Deletions cut 3 bases from V and 4 bases from J, with 13 bases between. The CDR3 extends over 14 amino acids. The CDR3: CASSLVQAGYEQYF. The CDR3 DNA sequence: TGTGCCAGCAGTTTGGTCCAGGCAGGTTACGAGCAGTACTTC.

V is TRBV29-1 and J is TRBJ2-2; the match to TRBD2 covers 7 bases. The trim removed 6 bases at V and 6 bases at J, leaving 7 bases unmatched. The germline V gene has CDR1 SQVTM and CDR2 ANQGSEA. This CDR3 has 13 amino acids. CDR3 DNA: TGCAGCGTCGGGGGTAGCGGGTCCGGGGAGCTGTTTTTT. Translation: CSVGGSGSGELFF.

This clonotype was detected a few times. The rearrangement links TRBV11-2 to TRBJ2-7; D is undetermined. Germline loops: CDR1 SGHAT, CDR2 FQNNGV. V lost 1 base, J lost 6 bases, and 25 bases lay in between. The CDR3 extends over 18 amino acids. This CDR3 reads CASSLALAEDPPLGEQYF. CDR3 coding DNA: TGTGCCAGCAGCTTAGCCCTCGCCGAAGATCCCCCCCTAGGCGAGCAGTACTTC.

The CDR3 bases are TGTGCCAGTACAACTAGCGGGGGGAAAAACATTCAGTACTTC. This codes for CASTTSGGKNIQYF. V and J are TRBV19 and TRBJ2-4, with TRBD2 matching 12 bases. The V segment lost 7 bases and the J segment 4 bases; nucleotides outside the gene matches: 2. The CDR3 extends over 14 amino acids. The V gene's germline CDR1 is LNHDA and CDR2 SQIVND (reference sequence).